Detailed here is one T cell receptor (beta chain). This entry is derived from a study of sequential checkpoint blockade in melanoma. Across the study: After both sequences, patients received maintenance nivolumab.

CDR1 and CDR2 from the germline V gene are SEHNR and FQNEAQ (reference sequence). Trimming shortened V by 5 bases and J by 11 bases, and 12 bases separated the two germline ends. The CDR3 has 11 residues. The data were produced by immunoSEQ multiplex PCR, yet TCRdb's version contains in-frame clones alone and is incomplete. The sample includes 15,000 to 20,000 clones, 72% of them seen just once. The treatment is: randomized to nivolumab then ipilimumab (arm A) or the reverse (arm B). DNA-damaging chemotherapy had not been given to any patient beforehand. The receptor's source is a human donor with melanoma. The chain joins TRBV7-9 to TRBJ1-1; D may be TRBD1 (5 bases). The input for sequencing was CD8+ T cells sorted from blood (inferred from file names), taken from a patient given nivolumab and ipilimumab in sequence. This CDR3 is CASSAGLRAFF. CDR3 coding DNA: TGTGCCAGCAGCGCAGGGCTGAGGGCTTTCTTT.